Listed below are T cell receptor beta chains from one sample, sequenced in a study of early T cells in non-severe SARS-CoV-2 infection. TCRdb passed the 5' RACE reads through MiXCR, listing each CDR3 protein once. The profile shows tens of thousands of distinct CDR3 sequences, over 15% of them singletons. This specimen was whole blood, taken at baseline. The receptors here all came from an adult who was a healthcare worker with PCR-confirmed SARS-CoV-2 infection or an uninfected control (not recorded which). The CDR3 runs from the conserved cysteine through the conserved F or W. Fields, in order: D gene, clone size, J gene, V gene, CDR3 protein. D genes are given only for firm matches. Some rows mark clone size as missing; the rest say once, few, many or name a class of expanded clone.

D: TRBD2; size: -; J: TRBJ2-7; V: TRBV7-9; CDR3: CASSRLAGAAPYEQYF
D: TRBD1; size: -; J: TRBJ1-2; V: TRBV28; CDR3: CASGQGLRSVNYGYTF
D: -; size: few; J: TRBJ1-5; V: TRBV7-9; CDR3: CASSRDNQPQHF
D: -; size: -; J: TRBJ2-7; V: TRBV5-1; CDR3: CASSLNLRGNEQYF
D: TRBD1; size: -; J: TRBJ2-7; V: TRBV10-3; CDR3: CAISEEGTGAYEQYF
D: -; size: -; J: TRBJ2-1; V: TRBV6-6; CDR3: CASRRGLYNEQFF
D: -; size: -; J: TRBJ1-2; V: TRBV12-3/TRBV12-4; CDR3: CASSTLLLGGGSGIYGYTF
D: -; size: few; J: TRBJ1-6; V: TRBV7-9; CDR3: CASSLDPSPLHF
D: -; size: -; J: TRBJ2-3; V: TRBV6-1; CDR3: CASSTPLDF
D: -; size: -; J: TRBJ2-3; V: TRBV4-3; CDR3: CASSQVFGDPDTQYF
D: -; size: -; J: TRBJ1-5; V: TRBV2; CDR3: CASSEPNQPQHF
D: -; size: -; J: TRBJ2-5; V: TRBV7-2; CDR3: CASSLGTTETQYF
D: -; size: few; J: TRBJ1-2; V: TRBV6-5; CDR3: CASRPSGGPTYGYTF
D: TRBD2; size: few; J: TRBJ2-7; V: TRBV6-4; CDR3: CASSGLRLAGRYEQYF
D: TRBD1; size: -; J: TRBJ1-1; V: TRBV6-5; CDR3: CASSYRQGPKAFF
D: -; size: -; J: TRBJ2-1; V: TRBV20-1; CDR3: CSASVVYNEQFF
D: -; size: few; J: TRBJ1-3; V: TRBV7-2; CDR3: CASSLIGPGDTIYF
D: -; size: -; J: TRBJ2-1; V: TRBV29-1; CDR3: CSVDKYNEQFF
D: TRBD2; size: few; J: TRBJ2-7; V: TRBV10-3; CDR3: CAIRGTSGTSYEQYF
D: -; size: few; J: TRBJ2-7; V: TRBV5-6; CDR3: CASSFLTDPGGFEQYF
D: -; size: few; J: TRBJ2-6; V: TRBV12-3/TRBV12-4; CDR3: CASSLSPSSGANVLTF
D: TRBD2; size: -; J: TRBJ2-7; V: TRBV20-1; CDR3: CSAERERQGEQYF
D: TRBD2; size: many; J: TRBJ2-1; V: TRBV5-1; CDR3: CASRRGGLAGGVPTNEQFF